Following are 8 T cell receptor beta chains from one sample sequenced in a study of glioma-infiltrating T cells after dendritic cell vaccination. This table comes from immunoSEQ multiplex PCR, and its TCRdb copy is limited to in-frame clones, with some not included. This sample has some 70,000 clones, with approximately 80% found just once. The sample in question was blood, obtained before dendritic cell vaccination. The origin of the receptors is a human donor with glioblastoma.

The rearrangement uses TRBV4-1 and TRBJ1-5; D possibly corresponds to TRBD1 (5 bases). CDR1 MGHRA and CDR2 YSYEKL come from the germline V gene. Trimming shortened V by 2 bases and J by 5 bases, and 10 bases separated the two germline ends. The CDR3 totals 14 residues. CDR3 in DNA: TGCGCCAGCAGCCAAATGCAGGGTGATCAGCCCCAGCATTTT. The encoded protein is CASSQMQGDQPQHF.

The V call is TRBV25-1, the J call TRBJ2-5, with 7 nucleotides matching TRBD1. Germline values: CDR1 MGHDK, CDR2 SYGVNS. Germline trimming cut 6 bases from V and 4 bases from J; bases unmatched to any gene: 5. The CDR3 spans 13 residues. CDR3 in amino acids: CASSEHRGETQYF. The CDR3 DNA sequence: TGTGCCAGCAGCGAGCACAGGGGAGAGACCCAGTACTTC.

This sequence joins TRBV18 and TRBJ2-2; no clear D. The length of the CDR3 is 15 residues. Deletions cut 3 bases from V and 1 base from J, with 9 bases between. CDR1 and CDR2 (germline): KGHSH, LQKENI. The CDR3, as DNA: TGTGCCAGCTCACCTTTAACAAAGAACACCGGGGAGCTGTTTTTT. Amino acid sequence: CASSPLTKNTGELFF.

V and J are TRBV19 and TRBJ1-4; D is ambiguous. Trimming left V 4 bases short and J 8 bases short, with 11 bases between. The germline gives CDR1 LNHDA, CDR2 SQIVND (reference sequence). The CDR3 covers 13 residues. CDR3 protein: CASSTNRWEKLFF. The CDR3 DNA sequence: TGTGCCAGTAGTACGAACAGATGGGAAAAACTGTTTTTT.

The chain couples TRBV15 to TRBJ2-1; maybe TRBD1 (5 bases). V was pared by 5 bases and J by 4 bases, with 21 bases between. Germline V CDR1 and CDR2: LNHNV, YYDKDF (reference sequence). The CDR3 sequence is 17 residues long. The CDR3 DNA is TGTGCCACCAGCCCAGGTAAACGGACATCTGGGTACAATGAGCAGTTCTTC. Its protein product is CATSPGKRTSGYNEQFF.

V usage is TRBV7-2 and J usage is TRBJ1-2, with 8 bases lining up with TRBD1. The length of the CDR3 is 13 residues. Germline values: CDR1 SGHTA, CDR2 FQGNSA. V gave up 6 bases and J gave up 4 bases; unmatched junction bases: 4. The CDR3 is CASRLTGGYGYTF. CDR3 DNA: TGTGCCAGCAGACTAACAGGGGGCTATGGCTACACCTTC.

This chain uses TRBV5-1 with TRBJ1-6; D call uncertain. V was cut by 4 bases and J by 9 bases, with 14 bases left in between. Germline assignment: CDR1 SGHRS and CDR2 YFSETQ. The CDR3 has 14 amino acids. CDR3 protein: CASSDSTALSPLHF. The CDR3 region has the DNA TGCGCCAGCAGCGATTCTACAGCACTTTCACCCCTCCACTTT.

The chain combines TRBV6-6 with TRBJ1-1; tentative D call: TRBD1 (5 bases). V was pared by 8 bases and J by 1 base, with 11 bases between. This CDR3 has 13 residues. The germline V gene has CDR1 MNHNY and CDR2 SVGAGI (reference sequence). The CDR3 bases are TGTGCCAGCTCCGGACACCAGAACACTGAAGCTTTCTTT. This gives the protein CASSGHQNTEAFF.